The sequence of this TCR beta chain was determined in a study of cytomegalovirus exposure and HLA in healthy donors. General study results and limits: A later analysis linked a missense variant in DCLRE1C to the trimming of TCR beta V and J genes.

This clone occurred a few times. Antigen specificity is unknown. The PCR employed 60 Vbeta primers together with 13 Jbeta primers. Produced via immunoSEQ multiplex PCR; TCRdb's table is partial and in-frame only. The sample shows roughly 180,000 clones, about 82% of them seen only once. Germline V lookup: CDR1 MDHEN, CDR2 SYDVKM. The CDR3 is made up of 14 amino acids. This chain connects TRBV28 to TRBJ2-5; 7 bases align to TRBD1. The J call may be incorrect, as the DNA end agrees better with TRBJ2-7. Sequencing was done on a sample of PBMCs. The sequence was obtained from a man aged 18-30 years in good health and CMV-seronegative. The CDR3 DNA follows: TGTGCCAGCAGGACCCCGACAGGGTCCCACGAGCAGTACTTC. Protein product: CASRTPTGSHEQYF.